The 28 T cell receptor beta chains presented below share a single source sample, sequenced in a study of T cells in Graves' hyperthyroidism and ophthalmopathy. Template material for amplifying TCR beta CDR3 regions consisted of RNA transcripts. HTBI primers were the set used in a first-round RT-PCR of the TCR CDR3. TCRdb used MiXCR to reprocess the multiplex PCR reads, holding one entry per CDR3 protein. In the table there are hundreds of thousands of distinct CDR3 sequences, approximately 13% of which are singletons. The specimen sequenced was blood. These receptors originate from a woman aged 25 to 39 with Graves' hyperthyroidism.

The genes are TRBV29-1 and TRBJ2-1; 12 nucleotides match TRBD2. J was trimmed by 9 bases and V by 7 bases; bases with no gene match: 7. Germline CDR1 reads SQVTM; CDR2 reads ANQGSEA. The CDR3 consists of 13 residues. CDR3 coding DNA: TGCAGCGAGACTAGCGGGAGTAGGGGTGAGCAGTTCTTC. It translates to CSETSGSRGEQFF.

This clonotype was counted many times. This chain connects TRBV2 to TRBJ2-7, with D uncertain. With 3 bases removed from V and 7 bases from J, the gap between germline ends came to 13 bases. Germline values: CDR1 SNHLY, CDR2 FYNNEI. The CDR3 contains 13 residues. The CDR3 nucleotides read TGTGCCAGCAGTGACCCTCGGCGGTGGGAGCAGTACTTC. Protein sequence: CASSDPRRWEQYF.

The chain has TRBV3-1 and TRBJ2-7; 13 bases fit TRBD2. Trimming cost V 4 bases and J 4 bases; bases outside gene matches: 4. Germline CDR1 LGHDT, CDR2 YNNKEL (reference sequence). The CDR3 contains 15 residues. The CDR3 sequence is CASSRGTSGNYEQYF. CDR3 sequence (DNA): TGTGCCAGCAGCCGGGGGACTAGCGGGAATTACGAGCAGTACTTC.

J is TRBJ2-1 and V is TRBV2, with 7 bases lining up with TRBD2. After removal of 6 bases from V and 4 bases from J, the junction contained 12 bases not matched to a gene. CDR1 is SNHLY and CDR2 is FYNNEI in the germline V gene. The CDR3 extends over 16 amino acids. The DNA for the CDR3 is TGTGCCAGCAGCGCGGGGGAGGCCCCTCTGTACAATGAGCAGTTCTTC. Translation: CASSAGEAPLYNEQFF.

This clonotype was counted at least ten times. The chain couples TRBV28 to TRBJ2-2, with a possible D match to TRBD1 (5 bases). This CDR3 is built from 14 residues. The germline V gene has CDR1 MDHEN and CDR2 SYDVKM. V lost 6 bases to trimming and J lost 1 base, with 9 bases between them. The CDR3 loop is CASSSGQNTGELFF. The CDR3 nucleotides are TGTGCCAGCAGCTCAGGACAGAACACCGGGGAGCTGTTTTTT.

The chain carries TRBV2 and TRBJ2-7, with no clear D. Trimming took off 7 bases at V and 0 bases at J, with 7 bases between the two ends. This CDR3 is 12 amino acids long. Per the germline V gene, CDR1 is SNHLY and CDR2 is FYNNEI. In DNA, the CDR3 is TGTGCCAGCACTTGGTTCTCCTACGAGCAGTACTTC. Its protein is CASTWFSYEQYF.

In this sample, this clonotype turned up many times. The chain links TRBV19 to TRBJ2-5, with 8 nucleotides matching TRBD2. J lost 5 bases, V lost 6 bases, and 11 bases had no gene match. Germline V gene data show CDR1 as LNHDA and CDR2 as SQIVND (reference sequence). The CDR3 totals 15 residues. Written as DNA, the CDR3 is TGTGCCAGTAGGTCGTCGGGGGGGATGGGGGAGACCCAGTACTTC. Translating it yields CASRSSGGMGETQYF.

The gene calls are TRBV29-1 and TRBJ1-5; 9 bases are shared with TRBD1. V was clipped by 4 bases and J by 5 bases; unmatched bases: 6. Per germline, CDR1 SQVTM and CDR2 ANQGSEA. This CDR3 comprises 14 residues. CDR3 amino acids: CSVVTGGVDQPQHF. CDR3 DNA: TGCAGCGTTGTTACAGGGGGCGTCGATCAGCCCCAGCATTTT. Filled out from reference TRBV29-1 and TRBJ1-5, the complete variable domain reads SAVISQKPSRDICQRGTSLTIQCQVDSQVTMMFWYRQQPGQSLTLIATANQGSEATYESGFVIDKFPISRPNLTFSTLTVSNMSPEDSSIYLCSVVTGGVDQPQHFGDGTRLSIL.

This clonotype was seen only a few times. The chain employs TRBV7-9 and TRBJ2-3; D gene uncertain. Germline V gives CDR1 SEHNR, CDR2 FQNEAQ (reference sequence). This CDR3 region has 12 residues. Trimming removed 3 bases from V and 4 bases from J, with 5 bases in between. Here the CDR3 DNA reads TGTGCCAGCAGCTTGTCGTCAGATACGCAGTATTTT. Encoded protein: CASSLSSDTQYF. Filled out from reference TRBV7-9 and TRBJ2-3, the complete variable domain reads DTGVSQNPRHKITKRGQNVTFRCDPISEHNRLYWYRQTLGQGPEFLTYFQNEAQLEKSRLLSDRFSAERPKGSFSTLEIQRTEQGDSAMYLCASSLSSDTQYFGPGTRLTVL.

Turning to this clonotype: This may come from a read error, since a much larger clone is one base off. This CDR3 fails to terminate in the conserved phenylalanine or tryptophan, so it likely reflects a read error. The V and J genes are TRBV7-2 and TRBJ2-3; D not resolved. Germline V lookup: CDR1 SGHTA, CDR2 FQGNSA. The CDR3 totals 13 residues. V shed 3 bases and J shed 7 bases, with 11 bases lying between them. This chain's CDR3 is CASSLEKGYTQYS. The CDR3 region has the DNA TGTGCCAGCAGCTTGGAGAAGGGATATACGCAGTATTCT.

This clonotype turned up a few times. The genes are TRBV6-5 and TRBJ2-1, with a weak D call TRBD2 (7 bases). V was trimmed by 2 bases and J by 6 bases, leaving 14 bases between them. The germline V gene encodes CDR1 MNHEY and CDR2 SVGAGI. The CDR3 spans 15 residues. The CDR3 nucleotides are TGTGCCAGCAGTTACCAAAGGGGGAGGGGCAATGAGCAGTTCTTC. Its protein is CASSYQRGRGNEQFF.

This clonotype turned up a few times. CDR3 amino acids: CASRPSGRAAYF. CDR3 sequence (DNA): TGTGCCAGTCGCCCTAGCGGGAGGGCAGCGTACTTC. The chain couples TRBV6-2 or TRBV6-3 to TRBJ2-4, with TRBD2 identical over 12 bases. Per the germline V gene, CDR1 is MNHEY and CDR2 is SVGEGT. V dropped 9 bases and J dropped 15; count of bases not matched to a gene: 9. CDR3 length: 12 amino acids.

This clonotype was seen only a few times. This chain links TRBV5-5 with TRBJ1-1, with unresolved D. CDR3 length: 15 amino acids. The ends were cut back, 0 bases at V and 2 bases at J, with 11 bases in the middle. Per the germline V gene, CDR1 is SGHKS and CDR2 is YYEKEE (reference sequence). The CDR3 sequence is CASSLVTGVNTEAFF. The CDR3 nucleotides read TGTGCCAGCAGCTTGGTGACGGGAGTCAACACTGAAGCTTTCTTT.

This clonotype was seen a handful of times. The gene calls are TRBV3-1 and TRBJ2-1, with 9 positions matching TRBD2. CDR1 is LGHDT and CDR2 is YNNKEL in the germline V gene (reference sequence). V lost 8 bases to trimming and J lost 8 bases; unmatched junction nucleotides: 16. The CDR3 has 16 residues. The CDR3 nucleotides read TGTGCCAGCCGAACCTTTTCGCGGGAGGGCCGCGATGAGCAGTTCTTC. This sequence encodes CASRTFSREGRDEQFF.

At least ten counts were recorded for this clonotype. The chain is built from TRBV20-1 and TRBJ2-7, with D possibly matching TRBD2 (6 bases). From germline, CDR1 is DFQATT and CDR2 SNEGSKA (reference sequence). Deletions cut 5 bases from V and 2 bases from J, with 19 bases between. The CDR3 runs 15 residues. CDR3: CSASRLGLTPYEQYF. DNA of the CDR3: TGCAGTGCTTCCCGACTAGGACTAACCCCCTACGAGCAGTACTTC.

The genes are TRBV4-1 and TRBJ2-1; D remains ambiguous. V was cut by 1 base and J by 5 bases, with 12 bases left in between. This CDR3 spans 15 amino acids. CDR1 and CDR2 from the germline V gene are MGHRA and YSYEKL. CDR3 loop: CASSQAWGANNEQFF. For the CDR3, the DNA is TGCGCCAGCAGCCAAGCTTGGGGTGCTAACAATGAGCAGTTCTTC.

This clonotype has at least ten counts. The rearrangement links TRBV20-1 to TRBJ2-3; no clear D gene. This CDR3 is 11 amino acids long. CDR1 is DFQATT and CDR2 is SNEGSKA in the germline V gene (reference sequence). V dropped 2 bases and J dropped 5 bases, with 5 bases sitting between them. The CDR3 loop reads CSARSGDTQYF. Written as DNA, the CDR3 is TGCAGTGCTAGAAGTGGAGATACGCAGTATTTT.

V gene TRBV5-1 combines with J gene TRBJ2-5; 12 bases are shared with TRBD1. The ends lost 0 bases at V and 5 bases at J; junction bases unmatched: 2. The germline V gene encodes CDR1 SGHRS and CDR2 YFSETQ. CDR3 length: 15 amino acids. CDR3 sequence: CASSLEGQGAETQYF. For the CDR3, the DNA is TGCGCCAGCAGCTTGGAGGGACAGGGGGCCGAGACCCAGTACTTC.

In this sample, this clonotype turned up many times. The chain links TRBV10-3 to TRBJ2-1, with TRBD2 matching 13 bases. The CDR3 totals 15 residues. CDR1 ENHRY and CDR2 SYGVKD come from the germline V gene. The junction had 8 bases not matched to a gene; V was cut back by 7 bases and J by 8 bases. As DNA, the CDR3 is TGTGCCATCAAACCGACTAGCGGGAGGAGTGATGAGCAGTTCTTC. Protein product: CAIKPTSGRSDEQFF.

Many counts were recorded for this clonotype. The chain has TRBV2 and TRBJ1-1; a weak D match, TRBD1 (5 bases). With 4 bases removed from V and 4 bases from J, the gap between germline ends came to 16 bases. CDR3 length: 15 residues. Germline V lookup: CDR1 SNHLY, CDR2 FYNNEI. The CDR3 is CASSVGQLRGTEAFF. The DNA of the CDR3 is TGTGCCAGCAGTGTCGGCCAATTAAGGGGCACTGAAGCTTTCTTT.

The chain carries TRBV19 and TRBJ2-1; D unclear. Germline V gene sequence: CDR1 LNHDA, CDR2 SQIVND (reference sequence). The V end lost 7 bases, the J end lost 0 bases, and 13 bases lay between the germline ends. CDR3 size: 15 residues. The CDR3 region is CASTPPGISYNEQFF. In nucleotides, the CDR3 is TGTGCCAGTACCCCACCTGGCATCTCCTACAATGAGCAGTTCTTC.

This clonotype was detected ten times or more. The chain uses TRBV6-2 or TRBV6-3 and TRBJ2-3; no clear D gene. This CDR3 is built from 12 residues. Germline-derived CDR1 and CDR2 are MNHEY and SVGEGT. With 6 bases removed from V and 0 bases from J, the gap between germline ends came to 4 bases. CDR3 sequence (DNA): TGTGCCAGCAGAACGAGCACAGATACGCAGTATTTT. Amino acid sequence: CASRTSTDTQYF.

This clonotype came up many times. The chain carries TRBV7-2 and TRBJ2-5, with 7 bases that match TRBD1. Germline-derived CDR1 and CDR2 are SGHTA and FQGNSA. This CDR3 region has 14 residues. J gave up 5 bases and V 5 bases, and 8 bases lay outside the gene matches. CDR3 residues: CASSPTQGWETQYF. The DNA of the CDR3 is TGTGCCAGCAGCCCCACACAGGGGTGGGAGACCCAGTACTTC. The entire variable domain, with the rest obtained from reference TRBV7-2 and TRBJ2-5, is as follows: GAGVSQSPSNKVTEKGKDVELRCDPISGHTALYWYRQSLGQGLEFLIYFQGNSAPDKSGLPSDRFSAERTGGSVSTLTIQRTQQEDSAVYLCASSPTQGWETQYFGPGTRLLVL.

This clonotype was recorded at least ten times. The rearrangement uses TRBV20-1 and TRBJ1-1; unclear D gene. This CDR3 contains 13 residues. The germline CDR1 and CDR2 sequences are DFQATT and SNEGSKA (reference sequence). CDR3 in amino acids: CRGAGGVDTEAFF. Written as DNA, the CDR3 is TGCAGGGGTGCGGGAGGCGTTGACACTGAAGCTTTCTTT.

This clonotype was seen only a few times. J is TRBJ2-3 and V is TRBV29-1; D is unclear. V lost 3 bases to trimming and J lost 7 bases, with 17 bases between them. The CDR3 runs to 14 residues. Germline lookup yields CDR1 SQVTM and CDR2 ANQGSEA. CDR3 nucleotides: TGCAGCGTTGAGGTAGCATATATCCCATATACGCAGTATTTT. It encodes CSVEVAYIPYTQYF.

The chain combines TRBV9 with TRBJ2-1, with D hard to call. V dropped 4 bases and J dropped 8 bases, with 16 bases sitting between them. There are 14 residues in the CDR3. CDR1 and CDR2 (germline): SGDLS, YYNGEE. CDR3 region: CASSSRPLTDEQFF. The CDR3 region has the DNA TGTGCCAGCAGCTCCAGGCCCCTGACGGATGAGCAGTTCTTC.

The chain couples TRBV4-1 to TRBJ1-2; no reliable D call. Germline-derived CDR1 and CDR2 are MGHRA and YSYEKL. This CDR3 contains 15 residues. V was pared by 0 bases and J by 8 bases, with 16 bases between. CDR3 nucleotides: TGCGCCAGCAGCCAAGATCCCAGCAATCCTGGGGGCTACACCTTC. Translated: CASSQDPSNPGGYTF.

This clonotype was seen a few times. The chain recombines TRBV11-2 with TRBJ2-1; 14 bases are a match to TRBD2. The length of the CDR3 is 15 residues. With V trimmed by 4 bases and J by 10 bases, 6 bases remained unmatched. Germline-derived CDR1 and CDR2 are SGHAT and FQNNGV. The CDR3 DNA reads TGTGCCAGCAGCTCGACTAGCGGGAGGGCCGCGGAGCAGTTCTTC. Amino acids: CASSSTSGRAAEQFF.